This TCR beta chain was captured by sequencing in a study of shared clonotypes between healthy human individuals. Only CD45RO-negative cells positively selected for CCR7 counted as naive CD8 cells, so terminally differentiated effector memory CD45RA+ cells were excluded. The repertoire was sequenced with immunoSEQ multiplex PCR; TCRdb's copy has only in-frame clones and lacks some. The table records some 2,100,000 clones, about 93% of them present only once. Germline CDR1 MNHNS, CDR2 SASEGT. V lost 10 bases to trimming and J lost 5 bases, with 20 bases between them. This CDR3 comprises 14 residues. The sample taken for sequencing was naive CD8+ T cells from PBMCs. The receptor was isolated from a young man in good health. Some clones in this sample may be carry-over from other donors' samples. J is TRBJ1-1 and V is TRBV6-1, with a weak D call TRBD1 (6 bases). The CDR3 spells CATIPGVRGTEAFF. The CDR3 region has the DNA TGTGCCACCATACCAGGGGTACGGGGAACTGAAGCTTTCTTT.